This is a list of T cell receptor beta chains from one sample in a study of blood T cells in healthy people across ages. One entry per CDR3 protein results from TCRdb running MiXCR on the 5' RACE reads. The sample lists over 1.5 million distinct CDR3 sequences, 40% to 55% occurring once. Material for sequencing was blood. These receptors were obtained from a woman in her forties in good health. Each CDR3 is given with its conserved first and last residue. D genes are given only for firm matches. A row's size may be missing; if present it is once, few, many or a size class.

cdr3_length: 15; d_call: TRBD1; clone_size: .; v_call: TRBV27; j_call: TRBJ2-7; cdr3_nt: TGTGCCAGCAGTTTATTGGGGACAGGAATTGGCGGGCAGTACTTC; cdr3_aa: CASSLLGTGIGGQYF
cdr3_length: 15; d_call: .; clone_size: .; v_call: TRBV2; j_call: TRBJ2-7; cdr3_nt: TGTGCCAGCAGTGAGGCAGGGGTCCCATCCTACGAGCAGTACTTC; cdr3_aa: CASSEAGVPSYEQYF
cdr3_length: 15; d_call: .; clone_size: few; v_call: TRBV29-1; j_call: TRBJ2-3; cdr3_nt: TGCAGCGTGGGACACGCGGCGGGGCATATAGATACGCAGTATTTT; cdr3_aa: CSVGHAAGHIDTQYF
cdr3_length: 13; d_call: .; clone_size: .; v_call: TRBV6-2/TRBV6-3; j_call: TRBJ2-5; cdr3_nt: TGTGCCAGTAGTCCGGGGGGCGGAGAGGCCCAGTACTTC; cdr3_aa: CASSPGGGEAQYF
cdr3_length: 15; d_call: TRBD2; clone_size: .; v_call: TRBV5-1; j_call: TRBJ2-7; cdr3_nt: TGCGCCAGCAGGAACGGACTAGCGGGAGGCTACGAGCAGTACTTC; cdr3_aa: CASRNGLAGGYEQYF
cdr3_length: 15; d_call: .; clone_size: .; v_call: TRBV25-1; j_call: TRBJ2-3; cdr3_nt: TGTGCCAGCAGTGATCACGGGGGGCCGTTCGATACGCAGTATTTT; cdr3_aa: CASSDHGGPFDTQYF
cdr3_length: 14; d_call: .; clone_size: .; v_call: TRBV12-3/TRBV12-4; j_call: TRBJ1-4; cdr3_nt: TGTGCCAGCAGTCGACAGATGCTGGATGAAAAACTGTTTTTT; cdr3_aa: CASSRQMLDEKLFF
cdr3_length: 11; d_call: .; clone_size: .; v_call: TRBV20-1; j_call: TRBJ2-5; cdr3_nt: TGCAGTGCTAGAGTGGGGAAGACCCAGTACTTC; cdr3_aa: CSARVGKTQYF
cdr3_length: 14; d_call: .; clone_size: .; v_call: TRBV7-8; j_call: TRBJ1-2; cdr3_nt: TGTGCCAGTCACCCGAGGGGGGCTTTCTATGGCTACACCTTC; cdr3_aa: CASHPRGAFYGYTF
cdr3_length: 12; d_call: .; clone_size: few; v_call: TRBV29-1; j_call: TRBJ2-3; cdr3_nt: TGCAGCTCACAGGGAGGAGAGGGTACGCAGTATTTT; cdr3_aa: CSSQGGEGTQYF
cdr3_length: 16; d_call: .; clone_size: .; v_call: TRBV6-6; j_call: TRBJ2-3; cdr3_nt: TGTGCCAGCAGTTACTCGAAAGTTGCGGGGTCGGATACGCAGTATTTT; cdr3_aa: CASSYSKVAGSDTQYF
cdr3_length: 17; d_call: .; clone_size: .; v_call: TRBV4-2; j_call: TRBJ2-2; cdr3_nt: TGTGCCAGCAGCCAAGTAGGCGGGCGCGCGAACACCGGGGAGCTGTTTTTT; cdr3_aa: CASSQVGGRANTGELFF
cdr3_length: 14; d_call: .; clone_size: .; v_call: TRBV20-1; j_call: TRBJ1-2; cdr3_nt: TGCAGTGCCCCCGTGGGCACGACAGTCTGGGGCTACACCTTC; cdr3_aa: CSAPVGTTVWGYTF
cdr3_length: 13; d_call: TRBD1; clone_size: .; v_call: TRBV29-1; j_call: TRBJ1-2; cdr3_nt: TGCAGCGTGGGGACAGGGGGTACAGGGGGCTACACCTTC; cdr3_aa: CSVGTGGTGGYTF
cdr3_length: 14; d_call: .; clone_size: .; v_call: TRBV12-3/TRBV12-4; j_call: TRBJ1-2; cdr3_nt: TGTGCCTCAGTCGACCACGGGGATAACTATGGCTACACCTTC; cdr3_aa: CASVDHGDNYGYTF
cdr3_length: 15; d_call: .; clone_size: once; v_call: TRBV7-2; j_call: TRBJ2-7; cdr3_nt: TGTGCCAGCAGCTTGAGTCGGGGATCCTACAATGAGCAGTACTTC; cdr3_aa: CASSLSRGSYNEQYF
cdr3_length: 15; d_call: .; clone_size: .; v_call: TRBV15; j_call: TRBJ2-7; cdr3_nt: TGTGCCACCAGCAGAGACCTAACAGGGCTCGATGAGCAGTACTTC; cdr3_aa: CATSRDLTGLDEQYF
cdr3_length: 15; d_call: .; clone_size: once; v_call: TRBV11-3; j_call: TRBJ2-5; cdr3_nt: TGTGCCAGCAGCTTCCTCCTTGGCGGTGCCTGGAAGCAGTACTTC; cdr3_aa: CASSFLLGGAWKQYF
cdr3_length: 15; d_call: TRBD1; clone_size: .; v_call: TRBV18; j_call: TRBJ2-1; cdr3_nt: TGTGCCAGCTCACCACGACAGGGCAATTGGAATGAGCAGTTCTTC; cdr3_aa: CASSPRQGNWNEQFF
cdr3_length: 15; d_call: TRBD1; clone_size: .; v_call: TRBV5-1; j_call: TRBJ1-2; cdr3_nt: TGCGCCAGCAGCCCGGACGGGACAGGGGATAATGGCTACACCTTC; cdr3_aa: CASSPDGTGDNGYTF
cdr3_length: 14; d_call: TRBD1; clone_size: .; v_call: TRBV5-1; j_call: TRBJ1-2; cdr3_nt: TGCGCCAGCAGCTCGACTGACAGGGCCTATGGCTACACCTTC; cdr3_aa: CASSSTDRAYGYTF
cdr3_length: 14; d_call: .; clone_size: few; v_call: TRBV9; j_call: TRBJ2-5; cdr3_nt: TGTGCCAGCAGCCCTAGACAAAATGGAGAGACCCAGTACTTC; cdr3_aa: CASSPRQNGETQYF
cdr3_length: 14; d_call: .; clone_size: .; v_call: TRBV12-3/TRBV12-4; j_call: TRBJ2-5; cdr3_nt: TGTGCCAGCAGTTTAGATCTAGGCCGAGAGACCCAGTACTTC; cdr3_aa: CASSLDLGRETQYF
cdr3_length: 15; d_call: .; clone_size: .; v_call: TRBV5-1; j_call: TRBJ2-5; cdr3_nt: TGCGCCAGCAGCTTGCCCCCGGGGGCAGGAGAGACCCAGTACTTC; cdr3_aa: CASSLPPGAGETQYF
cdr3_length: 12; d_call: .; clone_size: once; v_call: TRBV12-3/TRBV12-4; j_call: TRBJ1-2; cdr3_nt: TGTGCCAGCAGTCTTGGCGCACCCCACTACACCTTC; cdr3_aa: CASSLGAPHYTF
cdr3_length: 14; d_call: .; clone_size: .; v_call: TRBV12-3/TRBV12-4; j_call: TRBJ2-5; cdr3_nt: TGTGCCAGCAGGGGCTGGGCAGAACAAGAGACCCAGTACTTC; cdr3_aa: CASRGWAEQETQYF
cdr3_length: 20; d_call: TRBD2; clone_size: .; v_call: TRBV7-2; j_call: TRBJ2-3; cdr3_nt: TGTGCCAGCAGCTTAGCGCTGACTAGCGGGGGCCTCTCCCGCTCAGATACGCAGTATTTT; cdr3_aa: CASSLALTSGGLSRSDTQYF
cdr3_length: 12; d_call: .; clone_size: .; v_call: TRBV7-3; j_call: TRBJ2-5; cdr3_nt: TGTGCCAGCAGCGCCCCGGGGGAGACCCAGTACTTC; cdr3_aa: CASSAPGETQYF
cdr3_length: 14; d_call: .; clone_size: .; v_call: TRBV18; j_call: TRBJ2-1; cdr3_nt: TGTGCCAGCCCACCAGGGCAGGCCTACAATGAGCAGTTCTTC; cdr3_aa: CASPPGQAYNEQFF
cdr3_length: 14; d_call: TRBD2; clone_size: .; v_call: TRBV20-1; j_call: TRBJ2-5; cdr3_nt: TGCAGTGCTAGAGCCGGCGGGGGGTTAGAGACCCAGTACTTC; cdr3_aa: CSARAGGGLETQYF
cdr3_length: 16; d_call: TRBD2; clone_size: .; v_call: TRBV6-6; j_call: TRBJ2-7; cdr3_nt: TGTGCCAGCAGTTACTCTAGCGGGGGGGCCTCTGGCGAGCAGTACTTC; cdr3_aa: CASSYSSGGASGEQYF